A single sample gave rise to the 14 T cell receptor beta chains below, sequenced in a study of identical twins. Via MiXCR, TCRdb re-called the 5' RACE reads, giving one row per CDR3 protein. The sample includes some 240,000 distinct CDR3 sequences, about 8% of them seen just once. These data were also filed under a second study, of yellow fever vaccine responses in identical twins.

Material: CD8+ T cells sorted from blood. These receptors originate from a young woman in good health.

This clonotype occurred many times. The chain recombines TRBV12-3 or TRBV12-4 with TRBJ2-7, with 7 bases lining up with TRBD2. The CDR3 sequence is 15 residues long. V dropped 2 bases and J dropped 3; count of bases not matched to a gene: 7. For the CDR3, the DNA is TGTGCCAGCAGTTTAAGTCGGGACTATTACTACGAGCAGTACTTC. Translation: CASSLSRDYYYEQYF.

This clonotype was seen ten or more times. This sequence joins TRBV27 and TRBJ2-2, with D possibly matching TRBD1 (6 bases). The CDR3 is 15 residues long. CDR1 MNHEY and CDR2 SMNVEV come from the germline V gene (reference sequence). Trimming shortened V by 5 bases and J by 4 bases, and 14 bases separated the two germline ends. The CDR3 here is CASSPRTDFTGELFF. CDR3 coding DNA: TGTGCCAGCAGTCCCCGGACAGATTTCACCGGGGAGCTGTTTTTT.

This clonotype was recorded a few times. The rearrangement joins TRBV2 to TRBJ1-5; D remains unclear. Trimming took 3 bases from V and 0 from J, leaving 9 bases between them. This CDR3 is 15 amino acids long. Germline V gene sequence: CDR1 SNHLY, CDR2 FYNNEI. The DNA of the CDR3 is TGTGCCAGCAGTGATAAGGGAAATAGCAATCAGCCCCAGCATTTT. This gives the protein CASSDKGNSNQPQHF.

This clonotype occurred a few times. The rearrangement joins TRBV5-1 to TRBJ2-3, with TRBD2 matching 12 bases. CDR1 is SGHRS and CDR2 is YFSETQ in the germline V gene. CDR3 length equals 17 residues. After removal of 4 bases from V and 0 bases from J, the junction contained 6 bases not matched to a gene. This chain's CDR3 is CASSTKTSGGSTDTQYF. For the CDR3, the DNA is TGCGCCAGCAGCACCAAGACTAGCGGGGGTAGCACAGATACGCAGTATTTT.

This clonotype was found many times. The gene calls are TRBV12-3 or TRBV12-4 and TRBJ1-5; D is unresolved. The CDR3 runs 12 residues. Between the trimmed V and J ends, which lost 5 bases and 7 bases, there was a span of 9 bases. The CDR3 is CASSPSWQPQHF. In DNA form, the CDR3 reads TGTGCCAGCAGTCCTTCCTGGCAGCCCCAGCATTTT.

The V gene is TRBV11-2, the J gene TRBJ2-3, with 8 bases lining up with TRBD2. V lost 1 base to trimming and J lost 6 bases; unmatched junction nucleotides: 18. The length of the CDR3 is 19 residues. Germline V gives CDR1 SGHAT, CDR2 FQNNGV. CDR3: CASSLGSYGGGRTLDTQYF. As DNA, the CDR3 is TGTGCCAGCAGCTTAGGGTCTTATGGGGGCGGGAGGACGCTGGATACGCAGTATTTT. Supplemented by reference TRBV11-2 and TRBJ2-3, the full variable domain reads EAGVAQSPRYKIIEKRQSVAFWCNPISGHATLYWYQQILGQGPKLLIQFQNNGVVDDSQLPKDRFSAERLKGVDSTLKIQPAKLEDSAVYLCASSLGSYGGGRTLDTQYFGPGTRLTVL.

The table lists this clonotype with a few counts. The chain couples TRBV15 to TRBJ2-7; D gene ambiguous. CDR1 is LNHNV, CDR2 YYDKDF, per germline (reference sequence). CDR3 length: 15 residues. Trimming cost V 3 bases and J 2 bases, with 14 bases left between them. The CDR3 bases are TGTGCCACCAGCAGTCAAACCACCCCTACCTACGAGCAGTACTTC. This sequence encodes CATSSQTTPTYEQYF.

This clonotype was counted many times. The CDR3 nucleotides are TGTGCCAGCCGGGACTTATACACCGGGGAGCTGTTTTTT. Protein sequence: CASRDLYTGELFF. V usage is TRBV7-3 and J usage is TRBJ2-2, with D possibly being TRBD2 (6 bases). CDR1 and CDR2 (germline): SGHTA, FQGTGA. V shed 8 bases and J shed 3 bases, with 10 bases lying between them. The CDR3 is 13 amino acids.

This clonotype occurred many times. The chain links TRBV20-1 to TRBJ2-3; TRBD2 aligns across 9 bases. The germline gives CDR1 DFQATT, CDR2 SNEGSKA (reference sequence). V was pared by 4 bases and J by 1 base, with 15 bases of the junction left unmatched. The CDR3 covers 18 residues. CDR3 sequence reads: CSATSVGLAGGRTDTQYF. The DNA of the CDR3 is TGCAGTGCTACGAGCGTCGGCCTTGCGGGGGGGCGCACAGATACGCAGTATTTT.

This clonotype has more than one count but fewer than ten. This chain uses TRBV6-2 or TRBV6-3 with TRBJ2-4; 16 nucleotides align to TRBD2. The CDR3 consists of 21 residues. The J segment lost 8 bases and the V segment lost 0 bases, leaving 16 bases of the junction unmatched. Per the germline V gene, CDR1 is MNHEY and CDR2 is SVGEGT. CDR3: CASSYSGLAGGRPDFRDIQYF. As DNA, the CDR3 is TGTGCCAGCAGTTACTCGGGACTAGCGGGAGGGCGCCCGGATTTTCGGGACATTCAGTACTTC.

This clonotype appeared a few times. The chain uses TRBV2 and TRBJ1-1, with D possibly being TRBD1 (5 bases). CDR1 is SNHLY, CDR2 FYNNEI, per germline. The CDR3 consists of 14 residues. Trimming took 4 bases from V and 3 from J, leaving 12 bases between them. The CDR3 coding sequence is TGTGCCAGCAGTGCGGCAGTCAGGGACACTGAAGCTTTCTTT. This gives the protein CASSAAVRDTEAFF.

This clonotype was counted a few times. The chain carries TRBV7-9 and TRBJ2-7, with 9 bases matching TRBD1. The CDR3 is 15 amino acids. Germline V gene data show CDR1 as SEHNR and CDR2 as FQNEAQ (reference sequence). Trimming took 4 bases from V and 1 from J; bases not matched to a gene: 5. The CDR3 here is CASSSRDRASYEQYF. The CDR3 DNA reads as TGTGCCAGCAGCTCCAGGGACAGGGCGTCCTACGAGCAGTACTTC.

J is TRBJ2-3 and V is TRBV27; D gene ambiguous. The CDR3 has 14 residues. In germline, CDR1 is MNHEY, CDR2 SMNVEV (reference sequence). Trimming pared 5 bases from V and 1 base from J, leaving 10 bases between. The CDR3 coding sequence is TGTGCCAGCAGTCCCGATGCAGGCACAGATACGCAGTATTTT. As protein: CASSPDAGTDTQYF.

This clonotype has more than one count but fewer than ten. The gene calls are TRBV6-5 and TRBJ1-2, with D unclear. The germline CDR1 and CDR2 sequences are MNHEY and SVGAGI. V dropped 4 bases and J dropped 6 bases, with 15 bases sitting between them. This CDR3 contains 14 residues. This chain's CDR3 is CASSSPLGDDGYTF. The CDR3, as DNA: TGTGCCAGCAGTTCCCCTTTGGGTGACGATGGCTACACCTTC.